This record concerns one TCR beta chain sequence. Antigen: not known. In germline, CDR1 is MDHEN, CDR2 SYDVKM. V shed 5 bases, J shed 4 bases, and the junction held 7 bases outside the gene matches. The CDR3 runs to 14 residues. The data derive from a study of cytotoxic CD8 clonotypes in ibrutinib-treated CLL. The protocol was immunoSEQ multiplex PCR, while the TCRdb copy is restricted to in-frame clones and leaves out a portion. This table holds 200,000 to 250,000 clones, 70% to 75% found once. General observations from the study: Public clonotypes were seen rarely and were contracted or stable on treatment.

The input for sequencing was PBMCs, taken after 12 months of ibrutinib treatment. This TCR was sampled from a human donor with chronic lymphocytic leukemia. The chain is built from TRBV28 and TRBJ1-1; 7 bases agree with TRBD1. The chain's CDR3 is CASSISGTVTEAFF. CDR3 DNA: TGTGCCAGCAGTATATCCGGGACAGTCACTGAAGCTTTCTTT. Using reference TRBV28 and TRBJ1-1 for the parts outside the CDR3, the full variable domain is DVKVTQSSRYLVKRTGEKVFLECVQDMDHENMFWYRQDPGLGLRLIYFSYDVKMKEKGDIPEGYSVSREKKERFSLILESASTNQTSMYLCASSISGTVTEAFFGQGTRLTVV.